These 12 T cell receptor beta chains came from one sample sequenced in a study of Graves' ophthalmopathy and Graves' hyperthyroidism (dated by TCRdb to the late 2010s). Sequencing relied on an Illumina HiSeq 2000. For repertoire sequencing, the TCR beta CDR3 regions were amplified from RNA transcripts. A first-round RT-PCR used HTBI primers with the Qiagen OneStep RT-PCR kit, followed by a second-round multiplex PCR, size selection and purification. Using fastp trimming at Q25 and MiXCR clonotype assembly, TCRdb reanalyzed the public sequencing data and kept in-frame beta chains. Rows with one shared CDR3 protein collapse into an entry with the most common genes and DNA. The sample table contains approximately 700,000 distinct CDR3 sequences; only one count was recorded for around 40% of them. The ten largest account for 44% of the sample. Sequencing was carried out using peripheral blood. Source of these receptors: an adult man with Graves' ophthalmopathy.

In this sample, this clonotype turned up many times. V and J are TRBV7-6 and TRBJ2-5; 9 nucleotides line up with TRBD1. Germline CDR1 and CDR2: SGHVS and FNYEAQ. This CDR3 contains 15 residues. V gave up 5 bases and J gave up 5 bases; unmatched junction bases: 9. Here the CDR3 DNA reads TGTGCCAGCAGCCCCACCGGGACAGGGTATGAGACCCAGTACTTC. Protein sequence: CASSPTGTGYETQYF.

The table lists this clonotype with many counts. The rearrangement links TRBV7-8 to TRBJ1-6; maybe TRBD1 (6 bases). Trimming cost V 5 bases and J 6 bases, with 20 bases left between them. The germline V gene has CDR1 SGHVS and CDR2 FQNEAQ. The CDR3 totals 17 residues. CDR3 bases: TGTGCCAGCAGCAAACGTATAACTACAGGGCCTAATTCACCCCTCCACTTT. Its translation: CASSKRITTGPNSPLHF.

The genes are TRBV10-3 and TRBJ1-4; D ambiguous. Germline-derived CDR1 and CDR2 are ENHRY and SYGVKD. The length of the CDR3 is 14 residues. The V end lost 7 bases, the J end lost 9 bases, and 18 bases lay between the germline ends. The CDR3 region is CAITDQRIMKKLFF. The CDR3 DNA reads as TGTGCCATCACGGACCAGCGGATAATGAAAAAACTGTTTTTT.

In regard to this clonotype: Since a much larger clone is just one base distant, this may be a read error. The chain has TRBV19 and TRBJ1-6, with TRBD1 identical over 10 bases. J gave up 9 bases and V 8 bases, and 4 bases lay outside the gene matches. The V gene's germline CDR1 is LNHDA and CDR2 SQIVND (reference sequence). This CDR3 has 13 amino acids. CDR3 sequence reads: CASGDRGPSPLHF. The CDR3 bases are TGTGCCAGTGGAGACAGGGGGCCTTCACCCCTCCACTTT.

The chain uses TRBV24-1 and TRBJ1-5, with D perhaps matching TRBD1 (5 bases). The ends were cut back, 4 bases at V and 2 bases at J, with 14 bases in the middle. This CDR3 comprises 16 residues. In germline, CDR1 is KGHDR, CDR2 SFDVKD. In DNA form, the CDR3 reads TGTGCCACCAGTGACCCAGGGATAGGGCGCAATCAGCCCCAGCATTTT. This encodes CATSDPGIGRNQPQHF.

This chain connects TRBV11-1 to TRBJ1-1, with a possible D match to TRBD1 (6 bases). Trimming stripped 3 bases from V and 5 bases from J, with 16 bases between. This CDR3 comprises 15 residues. Per the germline V gene, CDR1 is SGHAT and CDR2 is FQDESV (reference sequence). As DNA, the CDR3 is TGTGCCAGCAGCTTGGACAGAGGGGTCCGGACTGAAGCTTTCTTT. It translates to CASSLDRGVRTEAFF.

The table lists this clonotype with many counts. The V and J genes are TRBV20-1 and TRBJ2-7, with D maybe TRBD2 (6 bases). Trimming stripped 2 bases from V and 7 bases from J, with 12 bases between. CDR1 DFQATT and CDR2 SNEGSKA come from the germline V gene (reference sequence). The CDR3 runs to 12 residues. DNA of the CDR3: TGCAGTGCTAGATCCCCCAGCGGGGAGCAGTACTTC. This sequence encodes CSARSPSGEQYF.

In the case of this clonotype: Since a much larger clone is just one base distant, this may be a read error. V is TRBV11-2 and J is TRBJ1-2; D remains unclear. CDR1 SGHAT and CDR2 FQNNGV come from the germline V gene. The CDR3 covers 11 residues. The germline V and J ends were trimmed by 4 bases and 7 bases, with 7 bases remaining between them. The DNA of the CDR3 is TGTGCCAGCAGCTCATACGTTGGCTACACCTTC. This codes for CASSSYVGYTF.

The CDR3 reads CASSLDSFEEQYF. CDR3 bases: TGTGCCAGCAGCTTAGATAGCTTCGAGGAGCAGTACTTC. The chain carries TRBV7-2 and TRBJ2-7, with D uncertain. CDR3 length: 13 amino acids. Germline V lookup: CDR1 SGHTA, CDR2 FQGNSA. Trimming removed 1 base from V and 7 bases from J, with 11 bases in between.

The J gene is TRBJ2-5, the V gene TRBV10-3; TRBD1 might be the D (6 bases). Per the germline V gene, CDR1 is ENHRY and CDR2 is SYGVKD. V was shortened by 4 bases and J by 6 bases, with 18 bases between the two germline ends. This CDR3 spans 15 amino acids. In DNA form, the CDR3 reads TGTGCCATCAGTGGTTGGGACATGGTTAGGAAGACCCAGTACTTC. As protein: CAISGWDMVRKTQYF.

This clonotype was seen a single time. Because it lacks the conserved phenylalanine or tryptophan at the end, this CDR3 is likely a read error. The chain couples TRBV15 to TRBJ1-5; 9 bases map to TRBD1. V lost 3 bases and J lost 6; bases outside the gene matches: 3. This CDR3 has 14 amino acids. Germline V CDR1 and CDR2: LNHNV, YYDKDF (reference sequence). CDR3 region: CATSRDRGGQPQHL. The CDR3 DNA follows: TGTGCCACCAGCAGGGACAGGGGCGGTCAGCCCCAGCATCTT.

Remarks on this clonotype: The conserved final phenylalanine or tryptophan is absent from the CDR3, which likely points to a read error. The DNA is left out, because the CDR3 cannot be placed on it with certainty; the CDR3 is given as TCRdb lists it. V and J are TRBV20-1 and TRBJ2-2; the table's D call, TRBD2, was not checked against the DNA. Inclusive of both ends, the CDR3 amounts to 17 amino acids. Germline V lookup: CDR1 DFQATT, CDR2 SNEGSKA (reference sequence). CDR3 amino acids: CSALLGLAVTNTGELNL.